This TCR beta chain was profiled in a study of identical twins. This CDR3 comprises 18 residues. The V gene's germline CDR1 is DFQATT and CDR2 SNEGSKA (reference sequence). J lost 2 bases, V lost 0 bases, and 10 bases had no gene match. cDNA molecules carried unique molecular identifiers, and template switching added a universal primer site. TCRdb recomputed calls from the 5' RACE reads with MiXCR, one row per CDR3 protein. There are roughly 1.6 million distinct CDR3 sequences in the sample; about 30% occur only once, and about 0.25% lies in the top ten. Notes on the study in general: The study found excess low generation probability among twin-shared out-of-frame alpha sequences.

This clonotype was detected a few times. Its cognate antigen is unknown. This receptor was identified in a newborn girl in good health. J is TRBJ2-4 and V is TRBV20-1; TRBD2 aligns across 10 bases. Sequenced: cord blood. The CDR3 protein is CSARDLSTSGISKNIQYF. CDR3 DNA: TGCAGTGCTAGAGATCTCTCAACTAGCGGGATTTCCAAAAACATTCAGTACTTC.